The 32 T cell receptor beta chains in this list originate from one sample, sequenced in a study of memory CD4+ T cells and cytomegalovirus serostatus. The table came from immunoSEQ multiplex PCR; TCRdb's copy has only in-frame clones and leaves some out. The sample has 70,000 to 95,000 clones, 75% to 90% seen once; the top ten hold less than 0.9%. Single viable CD3+CD4+CD8-CD45RO+ cells were sorted as the memory CD4+ T cells. The specimen was memory CD4+ T cells from blood. The source of these receptors is an adult in good health and CMV-seronegative.

This clone was seen a single time. CDR3 loop: CASSTGLGTYNEQFF. The CDR3 DNA is TGTGCCAGCAGCACCGGACTAGGGACCTACAATGAGCAGTTCTTC. The chain carries TRBV9 and TRBJ2-1, with TRBD2 matching 7 bases. V dropped 4 bases and J dropped 2; count of bases not matched to a gene: 6. CDR1 and CDR2 (germline): SGDLS, YYNGEE. This CDR3 contains 15 residues.

This rearrangement joins TRBV27 to TRBJ1-1; D perhaps matches TRBD1 (6 bases). The germline gives CDR1 MNHEY, CDR2 SMNVEV (reference sequence). Trimming cost V 6 bases and J 6 bases, with 14 bases left between them. This CDR3 spans 13 amino acids. The CDR3 DNA reads TGTGCCAGCAGCAACGGGACATACCCTGAAGCTTTCTTT. The encoded protein is CASSNGTYPEAFF.

This rearrangement joins TRBV5-6 to TRBJ1-1; TRBD1 is a possible D gene (5 bases). Trimming removed 3 bases from V and 1 base from J, with 16 bases in between. This CDR3 has 16 residues. Per the germline V gene, CDR1 is SGHDT and CDR2 is YYEEEE. CDR3 DNA: TGTGCCAGCAGCTATTGGGGCAGCACCTCGAACACTGAAGCTTTCTTT. Its protein is CASSYWGSTSNTEAFF.

The chain employs TRBV20-1 and TRBJ2-7; D gene unclear. The CDR3 consists of 11 residues. The V and J ends lost 6 bases and 4 bases respectively, with 10 bases between them. Germline CDR1 and CDR2: DFQATT and SNEGSKA (reference sequence). CDR3 sequence reads: CSAVGGYEQYF. In nucleotides, the CDR3 is TGCAGTGCCGTCGGTGGTTACGAGCAGTACTTC.

The V gene is TRBV18, the J gene TRBJ2-2; 9 nucleotides align to TRBD1. Trimming took 8 bases from V and 6 from J; bases not matched to a gene: 16. The germline V gene has CDR1 KGHSH and CDR2 LQKENI. This CDR3 comprises 17 residues. The CDR3 coding sequence is TGTGCCAGCACCCCTGCCGGGACAGGGTCAGGTTCCGGGGAGCTGTTTTTT. Amino acids: CASTPAGTGSGSGELFF.

CDR3 amino acids: CAIGGRITDTQYF. The DNA for the CDR3 is TGTGCCATCGGAGGTCGAATCACAGATACGCAGTATTTT. The chain joins TRBV5-4 to TRBJ2-3, with D perhaps TRBD2 (5 bases). Trimming removed 9 bases from V and 2 bases from J, with 13 bases in between. Germline V gives CDR1 SGHNT, CDR2 YYREEE (reference sequence). The CDR3 spans 13 residues.

The gene calls are TRBV25-1 and TRBJ1-2, with no clear D. Germline loops: CDR1 MGHDK, CDR2 SYGVNS. Trimming took off 6 bases at V and 2 bases at J, with 16 bases between the two ends. The CDR3 loop spans 15 amino acids. CDR3 nucleotides: TGTGCCAGCAGCGCGATTGCGAACGGAAACTATGGCTACACCTTC. Its protein is CASSAIANGNYGYTF.

This rearrangement joins TRBV2 to TRBJ1-4, with 10 bases identical to TRBD1. V lost 5 bases, J lost 6 bases, and 3 bases stayed unmatched. CDR1 and CDR2 from the germline V gene are SNHLY and FYNNEI. This CDR3 is 14 amino acids long. The CDR3 loop is CASSSGTGDEKLFF. The CDR3 DNA is TGTGCCAGCAGTTCCGGGACAGGGGATGAAAAACTGTTTTTT. Looking up the rest from reference TRBV2 and TRBJ1-4 gives the full variable domain: EPEVTQTPSHQVTQMGQEVILRCVPISNHLYFYWYRQILGQKVEFLVSFYNNEISEKSEIFDDQFSVERPDGSNFTLKIRSTKLEDSAMYFCASSSGTGDEKLFFGSGTQLSVL.

In the case of this clone: At one end, the junction sequence differs from germline, possibly due to a read error. This chain joins TRBV2 and TRBJ1-1, with D maybe TRBD1 (6 bases). Germline CDR1 reads SNHLY; CDR2 reads FYNNEI. The CDR3 has 16 residues. In DNA, the CDR3 is TGTGCCAGCAGAGAAGGGGGGAGGGGGTTGGGCACTGAAGCTTTCTTT. Translation: CASREGGRGLGTEAFF.

CDR3 nucleotides: TGTGCCAGCAGCTTAGCGGCGGGGGGGTCGAACTATGGCTACACCTTC. As protein: CASSLAAGGSNYGYTF. The V and J genes are TRBV7-9 and TRBJ1-2; tentatively, D is TRBD1 (5 bases). V dropped 0 bases and J dropped 2 bases, with 13 bases sitting between them. CDR1 SEHNR and CDR2 FQNEAQ come from the germline V gene (reference sequence). The CDR3 length is 16 residues.

The chain is built from TRBV18 and TRBJ2-7, with D maybe TRBD1 (5 bases). CDR3 length: 14 residues. Trimming took off 3 bases at V and 2 bases at J, with 11 bases between the two ends. Germline-derived CDR1 and CDR2 are KGHSH and LQKENI. CDR3 bases: TGTGCCAGCTCACCGGGGCGACAGACCTACGAGCAGTACTTC. This sequence encodes CASSPGRQTYEQYF.

The rearrangement uses TRBV1 and TRBJ1-4. TRBV1 represents a pseudogene. The CDR3 has 14 amino acids. CDR3: CTSSQDVRNEKLFF. The CDR3, as DNA: TGCACCAGCAGCCAAGATGTTCGTAATGAAAAACTGTTTTTT.

The genes are TRBV15 and TRBJ1-5; D remains ambiguous. The CDR3 totals 18 residues. The V and J ends lost 4 bases and 2 bases respectively, with 21 bases between them. Germline loops: CDR1 LNHNV, CDR2 YYDKDF (reference sequence). CDR3 protein: CATSTGSEYFVGNQPQHF. In nucleotides, the CDR3 is TGTGCCACCAGCACGGGGTCTGAGTACTTCGTAGGCAATCAGCCCCAGCATTTT.

The J gene is TRBJ2-2, the V gene TRBV18; 8 nucleotides agree with TRBD2. Trimming cost V 8 bases and J 2 bases; bases outside gene matches: 4. CDR3 length: 14 residues. Germline lookup yields CDR1 KGHSH and CDR2 LQKENI. CDR3 protein: CASGLAGNTGELFF. The CDR3 region has the DNA TGTGCCAGCGGACTAGCCGGTAACACCGGGGAGCTGTTTTTT. Using reference TRBV18 and TRBJ2-2 for the parts outside the CDR3, the full variable domain is NAGVMQNPRHLVRRRGQEARLRCSPMKGHSHVYWYRQLPEEGLKFMVYLQKENIIDESGMPKERFSAEFPKEGPSILRIQQVVRGDSAAYFCASGLAGNTGELFFGEGSRLTVL.

The V gene is TRBV6-5, the J gene TRBJ2-2; 7 nucleotides line up with TRBD1. Per the germline V gene, CDR1 is MNHEY and CDR2 is SVGAGI. The CDR3 totals 15 residues. Trimming cost V 5 bases and J 7 bases; bases outside gene matches: 10. CDR3 in amino acids: CASSNFRQGHGELFF. CDR3 coding DNA: TGTGCCAGCAGTAACTTTCGACAGGGCCACGGGGAGCTGTTTTTT.

This chain joins TRBV2 and TRBJ1-1; no clear D gene. CDR3 length: 14 amino acids. CDR1 is SNHLY, CDR2 FYNNEI, per germline. V was cut by 5 bases and J by 6 bases, with 16 bases left in between. The CDR3 nucleotides read TGTGCCAGCAGTCTCCGCGTCGGGGTTCCTGAAGCTTTCTTT. This gives the protein CASSLRVGVPEAFF.

V usage is TRBV6-1 and J usage is TRBJ1-2; D possibly corresponds to TRBD1 (5 bases). The CDR3 sequence is 14 residues long. Trimming removed 1 base from V and 4 bases from J, with 10 bases in between. Germline V gene lookup returns CDR1 MNHNS and CDR2 SASEGT. In DNA form, the CDR3 reads TGTGCCAGCAGTGAAGGGGGCGGTAGCTATGGCTACACCTTC. Translating gives CASSEGGGSYGYTF.

V is TRBV4-1 and J is TRBJ2-2; D is uncertain. The CDR3 spans 15 residues. Trimming took off 1 base at V and 5 bases at J, with 11 bases between the two ends. Germline V gene data show CDR1 as MGHRA and CDR2 as YSYEKL. The CDR3 loop reads CASSQVGQETGELFF. The CDR3 nucleotides read TGCGCCAGCAGCCAAGTTGGCCAAGAGACCGGGGAGCTGTTTTTT.

The rearrangement links TRBV7-3 to TRBJ2-3; TRBD2 matches at 10 bases. The germline V gene has CDR1 SGHTA and CDR2 FQGTGA. This CDR3 is 15 amino acids long. Germline trimming cut 2 bases from V and 6 bases from J; bases unmatched to any gene: 5. The chain's CDR3 is CASSLASGGADTQYF. Here the CDR3 DNA reads TGTGCCAGCAGCTTAGCTAGCGGGGGTGCGGATACGCAGTATTTT.

The chain recombines TRBV6-5 with TRBJ1-2; D is possibly TRBD1 (6 bases). Trimming removed 5 bases from V and 2 bases from J, with 9 bases in between. The germline gives CDR1 MNHEY, CDR2 SVGAGI. CDR3 size: 13 residues. In nucleotides, the CDR3 is TGTGCCAGCAGTCCCGGGACAAACTATGGCTACACCTTC. This sequence encodes CASSPGTNYGYTF.

This clone was observed once. The V call is TRBV5-6, the J call TRBJ1-1; 7 positions agree with TRBD1. Trimming at V came to 0 bases and at J to 9 bases, leaving 8 bases not matched to a gene. Germline V gene lookup returns CDR1 SGHDT and CDR2 YYEEEE. The CDR3 contains 14 residues. CDR3 nucleotides: TGTGCCAGCAGCTTGGCAGGGACAGAACAACAAGCTTTCTTT. Translating it yields CASSLAGTEQQAFF.

V and J are TRBV5-6 and TRBJ1-1; 7 bases match TRBD1. CDR1 and CDR2 from the germline V gene are SGHDT and YYEEEE. Germline trimming cut 2 bases from V and 4 bases from J; bases unmatched to any gene: 5. The CDR3 sequence is 14 residues long. In nucleotides, the CDR3 is TGTGCCAGCAGCTTAGGGGGCTGGGCCACTGAAGCTTTCTTT. This codes for CASSLGGWATEAFF.

This chain links TRBV6-1 with TRBJ1-2, with D unclear. Germline-derived CDR1 and CDR2 are MNHNS and SASEGT. Trimming removed 2 bases at V and 7 bases at J, with 5 bases between. The CDR3 loop spans 11 amino acids. Written as DNA, the CDR3 is TGTGCCAGCAGTGAATTCTCTGGCTACACCTTC. This gives the protein CASSEFSGYTF.

This chain joins TRBV10-2 and TRBJ2-1; 13 positions agree with TRBD2. V trimming: 7 bases; J trimming: 4 bases; junction bases outside the gene matches: 4. In germline, CDR1 is WSHSY, CDR2 SAAADI. This CDR3 spans 15 amino acids. This chain's CDR3 is CASTEGLAGYNEQFF. CDR3 bases: TGCGCCAGCACCGAGGGACTAGCGGGGTACAATGAGCAGTTCTTC.

With regard to this clone: The same CDR3 can be traced to other DNA sequences in this sample. The V gene is TRBV27, the J gene TRBJ1-6; no clear D gene. The CDR3 totals 18 residues. CDR1 is MNHEY, CDR2 SMNVEV, per germline (reference sequence). The V and J ends lost 3 bases and 0 bases respectively, with 15 bases between them. The CDR3 bases are TGTGCCAGCAGTTTGGCTATCCCAGGTAGCTCCTATAATTCACCCCTCCACTTT. It translates to CASSLAIPGSSYNSPLHF.

The CDR3 is CASSERGQGTDTQYF. The CDR3 DNA is TGTGCCAGCAGCGAGCGGGGACAGGGGACAGATACGCAGTATTTT. The genes are TRBV7-9 and TRBJ2-3; 10 nucleotides match TRBD1. Germline values: CDR1 SEHNR, CDR2 FQNEAQ (reference sequence). CDR3 length: 15 residues. The trim removed 5 bases at V and 3 bases at J, leaving 5 bases unmatched.

The sample holds a few counts of this clone. V usage is TRBV30 and J usage is TRBJ2-3, with D unclear. V was pared by 3 bases and J by 5 bases, with 9 bases between. Germline CDR1 reads GTSNPN; CDR2 reads SVGIG (reference sequence). The CDR3 runs to 12 residues. In DNA form, the CDR3 reads TGTGCCTGGAGGCCCTCACAAGATACGCAGTATTTT. It translates to CAWRPSQDTQYF.

The chain has TRBV4-3 and TRBJ1-5; D not certain. This CDR3 is 16 amino acids long. Germline assignment: CDR1 LGHNA and CDR2 YSLEER. Trimming shortened V by 1 base and J by 6 bases, and 16 bases separated the two germline ends. DNA for the CDR3: TGCGCCAGCAGCCAAGGTCGTTCGGCCTTTGGTCAGCCCCAGCATTTT. This encodes CASSQGRSAFGQPQHF.

This chain links TRBV27 with TRBJ1-4; TRBD1 agrees at 7 bases. The CDR3 runs 13 residues. V was clipped by 6 bases and J by 8 bases; unmatched bases: 6. Germline CDR1 reads MNHEY; CDR2 reads SMNVEV (reference sequence). CDR3 amino acids: CASRRQGLEKLFF. CDR3 nucleotides: TGTGCCAGCAGGCGACAGGGTCTGGAAAAACTGTTTTTT.

This clone has at least ten counts. The chain joins TRBV4-1 to TRBJ2-7; no definite D call. Trimming removed 4 bases from V and 5 bases from J, with 21 bases in between. Germline V gene sequence: CDR1 MGHRA, CDR2 YSYEKL. CDR3 length: 16 residues. The CDR3 spells CASSPMVVTGFDEQYF. Here the CDR3 DNA reads TGCGCCAGCAGCCCCATGGTTGTGACCGGGTTCGACGAGCAGTACTTC.

The J gene is TRBJ2-2, the V gene TRBV2, with 7 bases identical to TRBD1. This CDR3 is built from 14 residues. Germline V gene data show CDR1 as SNHLY and CDR2 as FYNNEI. Trimming took 5 bases from V and 5 from J; bases not matched to a gene: 5. The CDR3 loop is CASSPGQTTGELFF. The CDR3 DNA follows: TGTGCCAGCAGTCCGGGACAGACAACCGGGGAGCTGTTTTTT. Supplemented by reference TRBV2 and TRBJ2-2, the full variable domain reads EPEVTQTPSHQVTQMGQEVILRCVPISNHLYFYWYRQILGQKVEFLVSFYNNEISEKSEIFDDQFSVERPDGSNFTLKIRSTKLEDSAMYFCASSPGQTTGELFFGEGSRLTVL.

This sequence joins TRBV7-9 and TRBJ2-3, with 9 bases fitting TRBD2. Trimming at V came to 1 base and at J to 3 bases, leaving 5 bases not matched to a gene. The germline V gene encodes CDR1 SEHNR and CDR2 FQNEAQ (reference sequence). The CDR3 is 16 amino acids. In DNA form, the CDR3 reads TGTGCCAGCAGCTTAGGGGCTAGCGGGGCTACAGATACGCAGTATTTT. It translates to CASSLGASGATDTQYF.